This TCR beta chain was recovered during a study of blood T cell repertoires in COVID-19. CDR1 is ENHRY, CDR2 SYGVKD, per germline. The germline V and J ends were trimmed by 2 bases and 3 bases, with 6 bases remaining between them. The CDR3 spans 13 residues. Authors' data handling: Estimated nucleated cell counts came from reference gene primer amplification. Measured with immunoSEQ multiplex PCR; TCRdb has only the in-frame clones, and not every one. Clonal size and the V and J genes are those of that table, whereas D and trimming came from the DNA. The sample has about 32,000 clones, roughly nine tenths seen once.

Sequenced material: peripheral blood. This chain connects TRBV10-3 to TRBJ2-3; D ambiguous. The source of this sequence is a man aged 50 to 59 with active or convalescent COVID-19. The CDR3 DNA follows: TGTGCCATCAGTGAGATCCAGACAGATACGCAGTATTTT. Amino acids: CAISEIQTDTQYF.